This T cell receptor (beta chain) originates from a study of blood T cell repertoires in COVID-19. CDR1 MDHEN and CDR2 SYDVKM come from the germline V gene. The trim removed 5 bases at V and 7 bases at J, leaving 8 bases unmatched. The CDR3 totals 13 residues. This clone has only one observation. Some clones are missing from TCRdb's copy, which holds only in-frame ones; the method was immunoSEQ multiplex PCR. In the table there are about 200,000 clones, roughly 90% of which are singletons. What was sequenced was peripheral blood. The chain recombines TRBV28 with TRBJ2-7; 7 bases are shared with TRBD2. The source is a man between 60 and 75 years old who had recovered from COVID-19. CDR3 coding DNA: TGTGCCAGCAGTCCGCGCTTGGGGGGGGAGCAGTACTTC. It encodes CASSPRLGGEQYF.